The clone carrying this T cell receptor beta chain was counted a few times. As yet, its antigen is unknown. This sample was taken from a study of T-cell memory formation after mild COVID-19. CDR1 is MGHDK, CDR2 SYGVNS, per germline. The CDR3 sequence is 14 residues long. V was cut by 3 bases and J by 1 base, with 9 bases left in between. Study findings and constraints: Pre-infection memory carried some responding clones, suggesting that cross-reactive memory joined.

TCRdb reanalysed the 5' RACE reads using MiXCR and keeps one entry per CDR3 protein. Here the sample spans about 100,000 distinct CDR3 sequences, over 8.5% being singletons. The V gene is TRBV25-1, the J gene TRBJ1-1; D might be TRBD1 (5 bases). This TCR was recovered from a man between 18 and 29 years old who had mild COVID-19 (a few samples of this study predate the infection). Cell type and time point are not known. Sequenced sample: PBMCs or a T cell subset sorted from them (not recorded which). CDR3 nucleotides: TGTGCCAGCAGTGAGGGCACAGGGAACACTGAAGCTTTCTTT. Its protein product is CASSEGTGNTEAFF.